This is a list of T cell receptor beta chains from one sample in a study of CD8+ T cells in alopecia areata. This table comes from immunoSEQ multiplex PCR, and its TCRdb copy is limited to in-frame clones, with some not included. The sample lists approximately 150,000 clones, around 86% seen once, with less than 15% in the top ten. Sequences were derived from CD8+ T cells sorted from blood, sampled at week 4, from a patient treated with tofacitinib. The receptors were gathered from a human donor with alopecia areata. Each CDR3 is given with its conserved first and last residue. D genes are given only for firm matches.

j_call v_call d_call cdr3_aa
TRBJ2-7 TRBV7-9 . CASSFEAYEQYF
TRBJ2-7 TRBV27 TRBD2 CASSSGGRFHEQYF
TRBJ1-1 TRBV13 . CASSLGQDEAFF
TRBJ2-7 TRBV30 . CAWSSDSAYEQYF
TRBJ2-7 TRBV5-4 TRBD1 CASSLWGQSYEQYF
TRBJ2-5 TRBV13 . CAGSLEGLNVQETQYF
TRBJ2-3 TRBV7-6 TRBD2 CASSLGLAGADTQYF
TRBJ2-1 TRBV29-1 . CSVESRSDEQFF
TRBJ2-1 TRBV7-8 TRBD2 CASSSGTSGSYNEQFF
TRBJ2-7 TRBV7-2 . CASSQTYYEQYF
TRBJ2-1 TRBV29-1 . CSVRDKEDEQFF
TRBJ2-2 TRBV5-1 . CASSPGGVGDTGELFF
TRBJ2-7 TRBV9 TRBD1 CASSGSDRVSYEQYF
TRBJ2-4 TRBV5-1 TRBD1 CASSSGQGEDIQYF
TRBJ2-5 TRBV4-1 . CASSQERRETQYF
TRBJ2-5 TRBV7-9 . CASSFPLYQETQYF
TRBJ2-3 TRBV7-9 TRBD2 CASTGGLHSSDTQYF
TRBJ1-1 TRBV5-6 . CASSLVFGNTEAFF
TRBJ2-3 TRBV7-3 TRBD2 CASSSERGVTDTQYF
TRBJ2-1 TRBV5-6 . CASSLGSSYNEQFF
TRBJ2-7 TRBV5-1 TRBD1 CASSWTGASYEQYF
TRBJ2-5 TRBV28 . CASSFAGPETQYF
TRBJ2-2 TRBV30 . CAWSGGSAGELFF
TRBJ2-7 TRBV19 . CATKGLGSYEQYF
TRBJ1-5 TRBV7-6 . CASSLESAGTYSNQPQHF
TRBJ2-7 TRBV27 . CASSRGAGYEQYF
TRBJ1-1 TRBV29-1 . CSVGPDGGNTEAFF
TRBJ2-1 TRBV29-1 . CSVEGSSYNEQFF
TRBJ2-7 TRBV7-9 . CASSLQLDRPYEQYF
TRBJ2-5 TRBV7-2 . CASSLDNSWETQYF
TRBJ2-5 TRBV29-1 . CSVESGTETQYF
TRBJ2-7 TRBV4-1 . CASSQGLGGRYEQYF
TRBJ2-7 TRBV18 . CASSPKLAKYEQYF
TRBJ2-7 TRBV14 . CASSSRVLHFGHEQYF
TRBJ1-2 TRBV30 . CAWSVGRLDNYGYTF
TRBJ2-5 TRBV19 TRBD2 CASSTTRLAGGRETQYF
TRBJ2-3 TRBV4-1 . CASSQDSGELTDTQYF
TRBJ1-1 TRBV25-1 . CASSGGGPEAFF
TRBJ2-1 TRBV29-1 TRBD1 CSVVFVGQGSYNEQFF
TRBJ2-7 TRBV27 . CASSFGFGSSYEQYF
TRBJ1-4 TRBV5-8 TRBD1 CASSFHGQGEGQEKLFF
TRBJ2-3 TRBV10-3 TRBD2 CAGGEAGGRDTQYF
TRBJ2-1 TRBV27 TRBD2 CASSPDLAGNEQFF
TRBJ2-5 TRBV4-2 . CASSQEAGGLGEETQYF
TRBJ1-2 TRBV27 TRBD1 CASSLATGERDYGYTF
TRBJ1-5 TRBV7-8 . CASSPHENPQHF
TRBJ2-1 TRBV2 . CASSSNEQFF
TRBJ2-5 TRBV2 . CASSVGGSGQETQYF
TRBJ2-2 TRBV29-1 . CSVQKEGTGELFF